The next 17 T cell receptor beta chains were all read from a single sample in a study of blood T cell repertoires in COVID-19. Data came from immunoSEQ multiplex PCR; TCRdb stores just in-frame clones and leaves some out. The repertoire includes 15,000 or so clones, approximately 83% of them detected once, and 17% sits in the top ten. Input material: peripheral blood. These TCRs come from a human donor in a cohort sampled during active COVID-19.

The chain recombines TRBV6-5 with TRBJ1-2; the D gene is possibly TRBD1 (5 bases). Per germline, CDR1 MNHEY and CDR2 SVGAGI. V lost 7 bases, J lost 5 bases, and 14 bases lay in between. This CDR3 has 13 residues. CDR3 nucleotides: TGTGCCAGCACGACCAGGGTTGGTTATGGCTACACCTTC. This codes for CASTTRVGYGYTF.

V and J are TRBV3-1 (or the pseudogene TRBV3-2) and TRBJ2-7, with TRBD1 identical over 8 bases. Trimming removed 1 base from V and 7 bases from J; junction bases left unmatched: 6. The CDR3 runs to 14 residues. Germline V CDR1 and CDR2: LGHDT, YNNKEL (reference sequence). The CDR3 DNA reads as TGTGCCAGCAGCCAAGTCCAGGGGGCAAGAGAGCAGTACTTC. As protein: CASSQVQGAREQYF.

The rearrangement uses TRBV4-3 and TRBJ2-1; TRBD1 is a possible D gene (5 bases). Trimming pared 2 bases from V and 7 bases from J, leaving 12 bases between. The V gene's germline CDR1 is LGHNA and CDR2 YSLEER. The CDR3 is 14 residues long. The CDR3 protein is CASSQNFGANEQFF. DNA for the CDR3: TGCGCCAGCAGCCAAAATTTTGGGGCAAATGAGCAGTTCTTC.

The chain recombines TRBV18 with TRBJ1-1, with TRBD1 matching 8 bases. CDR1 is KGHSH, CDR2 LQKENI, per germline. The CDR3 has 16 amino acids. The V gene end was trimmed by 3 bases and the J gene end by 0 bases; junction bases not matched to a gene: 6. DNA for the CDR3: TGTGCCAGCTCACCCTTCCGGACAGGGTTGAACACTGAAGCTTTCTTT. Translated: CASSPFRTGLNTEAFF.

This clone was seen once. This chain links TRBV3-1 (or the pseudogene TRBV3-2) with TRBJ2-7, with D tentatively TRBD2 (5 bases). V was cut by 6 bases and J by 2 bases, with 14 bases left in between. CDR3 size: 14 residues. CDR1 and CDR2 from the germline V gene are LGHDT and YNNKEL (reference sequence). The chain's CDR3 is CASSTRTRTYEQYF. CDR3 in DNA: TGTGCCAGCAGTACTCGGACTCGCACCTACGAGCAGTACTTC.

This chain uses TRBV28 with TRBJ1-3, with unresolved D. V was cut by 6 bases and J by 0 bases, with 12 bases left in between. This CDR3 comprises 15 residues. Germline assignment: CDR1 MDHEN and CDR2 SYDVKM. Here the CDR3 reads CASSLPPGSGNTIYF. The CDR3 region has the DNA TGTGCCAGCAGCCTTCCCCCGGGCTCTGGAAACACCATATATTTT.

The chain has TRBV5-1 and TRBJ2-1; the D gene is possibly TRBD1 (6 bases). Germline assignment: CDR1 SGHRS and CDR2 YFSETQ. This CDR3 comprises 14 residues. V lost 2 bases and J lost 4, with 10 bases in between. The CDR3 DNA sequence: TGCGCCAGCAGCTTCGGACAGCCTTACAATGAGCAGTTCTTC. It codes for CASSFGQPYNEQFF.

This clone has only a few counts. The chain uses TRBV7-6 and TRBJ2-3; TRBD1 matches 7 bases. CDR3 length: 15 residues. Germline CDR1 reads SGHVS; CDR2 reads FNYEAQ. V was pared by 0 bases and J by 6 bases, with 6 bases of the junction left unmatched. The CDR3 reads CASSLAAGTADTQYF. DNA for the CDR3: TGTGCCAGCAGCTTAGCGGCTGGGACAGCGGATACGCAGTATTTT.

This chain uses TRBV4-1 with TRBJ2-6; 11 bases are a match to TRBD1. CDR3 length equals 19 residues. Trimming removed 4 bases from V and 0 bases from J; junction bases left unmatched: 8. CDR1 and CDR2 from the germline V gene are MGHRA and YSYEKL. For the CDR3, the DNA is TGCGCCAGCAGCCCGGACAGGGGGCGCGTCAGCTCTGGGGCCAACGTCCTGACTTTC. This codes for CASSPDRGRVSSGANVLTF.

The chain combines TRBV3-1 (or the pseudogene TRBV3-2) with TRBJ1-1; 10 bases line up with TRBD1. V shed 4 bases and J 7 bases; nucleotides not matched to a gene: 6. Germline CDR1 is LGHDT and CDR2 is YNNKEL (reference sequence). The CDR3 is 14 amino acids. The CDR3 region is CASSRGTGDVEAFF. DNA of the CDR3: TGTGCCAGCAGCCGAGGGACAGGGGATGTTGAAGCTTTCTTT.

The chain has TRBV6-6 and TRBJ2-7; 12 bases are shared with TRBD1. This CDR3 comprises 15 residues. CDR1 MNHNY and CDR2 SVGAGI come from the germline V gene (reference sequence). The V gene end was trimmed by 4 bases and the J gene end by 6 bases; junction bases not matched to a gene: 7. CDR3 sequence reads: CASSFPGQGAIEQYF. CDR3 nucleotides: TGTGCCAGCAGTTTCCCGGGACAGGGGGCGATCGAGCAGTACTTC.

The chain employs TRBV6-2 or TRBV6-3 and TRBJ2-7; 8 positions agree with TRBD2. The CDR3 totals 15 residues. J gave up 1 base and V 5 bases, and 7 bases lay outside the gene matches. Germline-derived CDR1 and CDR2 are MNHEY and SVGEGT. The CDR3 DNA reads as TGTGCCAGCAGTCCAACCATAGCGGGGTCCTACGAGCAGTACTTC. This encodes CASSPTIAGSYEQYF.

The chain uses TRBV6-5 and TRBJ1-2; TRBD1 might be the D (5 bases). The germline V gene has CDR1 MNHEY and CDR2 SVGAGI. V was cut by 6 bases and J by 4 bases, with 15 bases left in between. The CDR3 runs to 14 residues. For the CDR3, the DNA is TGTGCCAGCAGCCGAGACGGGGGAGCCTATGGCTACACCTTC. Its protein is CASSRDGGAYGYTF.

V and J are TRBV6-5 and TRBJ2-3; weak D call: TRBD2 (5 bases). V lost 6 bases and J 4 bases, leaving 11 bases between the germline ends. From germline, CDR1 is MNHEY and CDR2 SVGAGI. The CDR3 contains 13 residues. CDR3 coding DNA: TGTGCCAGCAGGAGGGCCCCTGCAGATACGCAGTATTTT. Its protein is CASRRAPADTQYF.

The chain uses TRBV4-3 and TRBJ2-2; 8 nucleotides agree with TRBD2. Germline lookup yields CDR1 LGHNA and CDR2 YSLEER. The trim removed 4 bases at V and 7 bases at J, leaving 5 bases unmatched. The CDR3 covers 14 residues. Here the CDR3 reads CASSLSGVDGELFF. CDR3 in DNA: TGCGCCAGCAGCCTTAGCGGGGTGGACGGGGAGCTGTTTTTT.

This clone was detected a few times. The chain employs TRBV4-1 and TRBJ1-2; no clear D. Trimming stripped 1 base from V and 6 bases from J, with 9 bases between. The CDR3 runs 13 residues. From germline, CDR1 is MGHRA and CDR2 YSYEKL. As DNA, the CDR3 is TGCGCCAGCAGCCAAGGTCTAGGAAATGGCTACACCTTC. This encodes CASSQGLGNGYTF.

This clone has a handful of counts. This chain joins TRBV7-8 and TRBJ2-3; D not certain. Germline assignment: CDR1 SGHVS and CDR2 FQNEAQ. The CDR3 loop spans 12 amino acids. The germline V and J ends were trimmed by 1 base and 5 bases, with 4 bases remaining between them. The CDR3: CASSLVRDTQYF. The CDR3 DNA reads TGTGCCAGCAGCTTAGTCAGAGATACGCAGTATTTT.